The 12 T cell receptor beta chains in this list originate from one sample, sequenced in a study of blood T cell repertoires in COVID-19 (dated by TCRdb to the early 2020s). Receptor amplification or capture employed the immunoSEQ multiplex PCR assay. TCRdb limited this immuneACCESS table to in-frame rearrangements with V and J called. A share of clones is missing; checked studies link under half to unresolved V genes, and the rest is unexplained. A total of fewer than 350,000 clones appear in this sample, roughly 90% of them only once. The top ten constitute about 1.7% of the sample. Material: PBMCs or T cells enriched from blood (not recorded which). The receptors originated from a woman under 30 with acute COVID-19.

V is TRBV7-9 and J is TRBJ2-2; D perhaps matches TRBD2 (6 bases). The V end was cut by 7 bases, the J end by 2 bases, with 14 bases between. Looked up from germline, CDR1 is SEHNR and CDR2 is FQNEAQ (reference sequence). The CDR3 runs to 15 residues. The CDR3, as DNA: TGTGCCAGCACCCGGGACTCCGTAAACACCGGGGAGCTGTTTTTT. The encoded protein is CASTRDSVNTGELFF.

Note on this clone: The limits of the CDR3 on the DNA are not certain, so only TCRdb's listed CDR3 is given. The chain links TRBV12-3 or TRBV12-4 to TRBJ2-3; the table's D call, TRBD1, was not checked against the DNA. The CDR3 is 13 residues long, ends included. The CDR3 sequence is CASSFGPGDGLYF.

The chain joins TRBV15 to TRBJ2-3, with 12 bases aligning to TRBD2. Trimming at V came to 2 bases and at J to 2 bases, leaving 26 bases not matched to a gene. CDR3 size: 24 residues. Germline lookup yields CDR1 LNHNV and CDR2 YYDKDF (reference sequence). CDR3 sequence: CATSRNTGTGILMASGRATDTQYF. The CDR3 DNA is TGTGCCACCAGCAGAAATACCGGGACAGGGATTTTAATGGCTAGCGGGAGGGCCACAGATACGCAGTATTTT.

This clone was found once. This chain connects TRBV4-2 to TRBJ1-4; 10 nucleotides line up with TRBD1. The V segment lost 2 bases and the J segment 8 bases; nucleotides outside the gene matches: 5. CDR3 size: 15 residues. Germline values: CDR1 LGHNA, CDR2 YNFKEQ. As DNA, the CDR3 is TGTGCCAGCAGCCAACCGGGACAGGGGCAGGAAAAACTGTTTTTT. This sequence encodes CASSQPGQGQEKLFF.

The chain recombines TRBV11-2 with TRBJ2-4; no firm D call. V was pared by 10 bases and J by 2 bases, with 15 bases between. Germline CDR1 SGHAT, CDR2 FQNNGV. This CDR3 has 14 residues. This CDR3 reads CATLPLRSKNIQYF. In nucleotides, the CDR3 is TGTGCCACCCTCCCTCTTAGATCCAAAAACATTCAGTACTTC.

The rearrangement links TRBV7-9 to TRBJ2-2; 10 positions agree with TRBD2. Germline V gene sequence: CDR1 SEHNR, CDR2 FQNEAQ (reference sequence). The V gene end was trimmed by 5 bases and the J gene end by 4 bases; junction bases not matched to a gene: 7. CDR3 length: 16 amino acids. CDR3 coding DNA: TGTGCCAGCAGCGACTCTAGCGGGAGTGTCACCGGGGAGCTGTTTTTT. It translates to CASSDSSGSVTGELFF.

This clone is a singleton in its sample. This sequence joins TRBV6-2 or TRBV6-3 and TRBJ2-1, with 10 bases identical to TRBD2. The trim removed 8 bases at V and 4 bases at J, leaving 5 bases unmatched. Looked up from germline, CDR1 is MNHEY and CDR2 is SVGEGT. The CDR3 is made up of 14 amino acids. CDR3 nucleotide sequence: TGTGCCAGCCGCCTAGCGGGAGTGTACAATGAGCAGTTCTTC. Translating it yields CASRLAGVYNEQFF.

V is TRBV28 and J is TRBJ2-1, with TRBD2 as a possible D gene (6 bases). The CDR3 loop spans 14 amino acids. Germline V gene sequence: CDR1 MDHEN, CDR2 SYDVKM. Deletions cut 3 bases from V and 8 bases from J, with 14 bases between. In nucleotides, the CDR3 is TGTGCCAGCAGTTTGGGCGGAGGGTCCGATGAGCAGTTCTTC. The encoded protein is CASSLGGGSDEQFF.

The chain combines TRBV5-1 with TRBJ2-7, with D tentatively TRBD2 (7 bases). The CDR3 contains 16 residues. Germline V gene data show CDR1 as SGHRS and CDR2 as YFSETQ. V was clipped by 3 bases and J by 2 bases, with 18 bases between them. CDR3 protein: CASSWVAGEGTYEQYF. The CDR3 DNA reads TGCGCCAGCAGCTGGGTAGCAGGGGAGGGGACCTACGAGCAGTACTTC.

The chain combines TRBV19 with TRBJ2-5; D call uncertain. The germline V and J ends were trimmed by 1 base and 1 base, with 13 bases remaining between them. This CDR3 comprises 16 residues. CDR1 is LNHDA and CDR2 is SQIVND in the germline V gene (reference sequence). The CDR3 protein is CASSIGARRTQETQYF. CDR3 nucleotide sequence: TGTGCCAGTAGTATAGGAGCTCGCCGTACCCAAGAGACCCAGTACTTC.

The chain is built from TRBV28 and TRBJ1-1; no definite D call. Germline V gene data show CDR1 as MDHEN and CDR2 as SYDVKM. The ends were cut back, 6 bases at V and 8 bases at J, with 16 bases in the middle. The CDR3 runs 13 residues. The CDR3 here is CASSQPDAVEAFF. In DNA, the CDR3 is TGTGCCAGCAGCCAACCCGATGCAGTGGAAGCTTTCTTT.

This chain connects TRBV6-1 to TRBJ2-3, with 13 positions matching TRBD2. The length of the CDR3 is 16 residues. Per germline, CDR1 MNHNS and CDR2 SASEGT. V lost 4 bases, J lost 3 bases, and 4 bases stayed unmatched. CDR3 loop: CASSAPTSGGTDTQYF. CDR3 DNA: TGTGCCAGCAGTGCACCGACTAGCGGGGGGACAGATACGCAGTATTTT.